A single sample is the source of the 26 T cell receptor beta chains below, sequenced in a study of blood T cell repertoires in COVID-19. Here immunoSEQ multiplex PCR was the method, and the copy in TCRdb shows in-frame clones only, minus some. The table shows fewer than 300,000 clones, with 75% to 90% occurring only once. The sequencing input was peripheral blood. Receptors were obtained from a middle-aged woman who had recovered from COVID-19.

The genes are TRBV7-9 and TRBJ1-3, with TRBD1 matching 9 bases. Germline V CDR1 and CDR2: SEHNR, FQNEAQ (reference sequence). J lost 2 bases, V lost 6 bases, and 8 bases had no gene match. This CDR3 comprises 16 residues. CDR3 in amino acids: CASSLPQGATGNTIYF. As DNA, the CDR3 is TGTGCCAGCAGTCTTCCACAGGGGGCGACTGGAAACACCATATATTTT. Filled out from reference TRBV7-9 and TRBJ1-3, the complete variable domain reads DTGVSQNPRHKITKRGQNVTFRCDPISEHNRLYWYRQTLGQGPEFLTYFQNEAQLEKSRLLSDRFSAERPKGSFSTLEIQRTEQGDSAMYLCASSLPQGATGNTIYFGEGSWLTVV.

This clone was counted a few times. The chain employs TRBV19 and TRBJ1-2, with D possibly matching TRBD1 (5 bases). Germline CDR1 LNHDA, CDR2 SQIVND (reference sequence). The CDR3 is 14 residues long. With 6 bases removed from V and 3 bases from J, the gap between germline ends came to 14 bases. The CDR3: CASSTPGVDYGYTF. CDR3 sequence (DNA): TGTGCCAGTAGCACGCCGGGGGTGGACTATGGCTACACCTTC.

This rearrangement joins TRBV28 to TRBJ2-1; 7 bases are a match to TRBD2. J lost 3 bases, V lost 5 bases, and 10 bases had no gene match. The CDR3 runs 16 residues. The germline V gene encodes CDR1 MDHEN and CDR2 SYDVKM. DNA of the CDR3: TGTGCCAGCAGTACACCTAGCGGTCCAAACTACAATGAGCAGTTCTTC. Translating gives CASSTPSGPNYNEQFF.

The J gene is TRBJ1-2, the V gene TRBV21-1; the table's D call of TRBD1 was not tested on the DNA. TRBV21-1 is a pseudogene locus. The CDR3 consists of 14 residues. The CDR3 protein is CASSKEDRVYGYTF. CDR3 sequence (DNA): TGTGCCAGCAGCAAAGAAGACAGGGTTTATGGCTACACCTTC.

This chain joins TRBV29-1 and TRBJ2-1, with 11 bases fitting TRBD1. J was trimmed by 3 bases and V by 6 bases; bases with no gene match: 4. Germline V gene sequence: CDR1 SQVTM, CDR2 ANQGSEA. The CDR3 covers 14 residues. Here the CDR3 reads CSVAGTGGYNEQFF. DNA of the CDR3: TGCAGCGTGGCCGGGACAGGGGGCTACAATGAGCAGTTCTTC.

This chain joins TRBV29-1 and TRBJ1-4; D not resolved. Trimming took 4 bases from V and 10 from J, leaving 10 bases between them. This CDR3 is built from 11 residues. Germline CDR1 reads SQVTM; CDR2 reads ANQGSEA. The CDR3 region is CSVARPGKLFF. DNA of the CDR3: TGCAGCGTTGCCAGGCCAGGAAAACTGTTTTTT.

This clone came up a few times. This chain links TRBV4-3 with TRBJ1-1, with D perhaps TRBD1 (6 bases). There are 13 residues in the CDR3. V dropped 4 bases and J dropped 5 bases, with 11 bases sitting between them. Germline values: CDR1 LGHNA, CDR2 YSLEER. The CDR3 DNA is TGCGCCAGCAGCCTAGGGGGGGGGACTGAAGCTTTCTTT. Encoded protein: CASSLGGGTEAFF.

A word on this clone: The germline gene is not matched at one end of the junction; a read error may be the cause. The chain employs TRBV13 and TRBJ1-6; D gene ambiguous. There are 14 residues in the CDR3. Germline V CDR1 and CDR2: PRHDT, FYEKMQ (reference sequence). The CDR3, as DNA: TGTGCCAGCCGCTTGAGGTTTGCTAATTCACCCCTCCACTTT. This codes for CASRLRFANSPLHF. The full variable domain, with the rest looked up from reference TRBV13 and TRBJ1-6, is AAGVIQSPRHLIKEKRETATLKCYPIPRHDTVYWYQQGPGQDPQFLISFYEKMQSDKGSIPDRFSAQQFSDYHSELNMSSLELGDSALYFCASRLRFANSPLHFGNGTRLTVT.

This CDR3 is CASSPTQGDSPLHF. The CDR3 bases are TGTGCCAGCAGCCCAACCCAGGGTGATTCACCCCTCCACTTT. The J gene is TRBJ1-6, the V gene TRBV9; a possible D gene is TRBD1 (5 bases). From germline, CDR1 is SGDLS and CDR2 YYNGEE. Trimming removed 4 bases at V and 8 bases at J, with 13 bases between. The CDR3 extends over 14 amino acids.

V and J are TRBV21-1 and TRBJ2-1; TRBD1 was called by the table and not checked on the DNA. TRBV21-1 is tagged as a pseudogene. CDR3 length: 17 amino acids. The CDR3 nucleotides are TGTGCCAGCAGCAAAGCGCTGGGGACAGGAGCCTACAATGAGCAGTTCTTC. As protein: CASSKALGTGAYNEQFF.

The rearrangement links TRBV7-2 to TRBJ2-1, with a tentative D call TRBD2 (6 bases). CDR1 SGHTA and CDR2 FQGNSA come from the germline V gene. This CDR3 has 14 residues. V lost 5 bases and J 10 bases, leaving 18 bases between the germline ends. The CDR3 protein is CASSLGGSSGEQFF. CDR3 nucleotides: TGTGCCAGCAGCCTGGGGGGATCCAGCGGGGAGCAGTTCTTC.

This sequence joins TRBV2 and TRBJ1-2; 11 bases agree with TRBD1. V was clipped by 2 bases and J by 3 bases; unmatched bases: 2. Germline V lookup: CDR1 SNHLY, CDR2 FYNNEI. This CDR3 is built from 15 residues. CDR3 in amino acids: CASSERDRGDYGYTF. CDR3 sequence (DNA): TGTGCCAGCAGTGAAAGGGACAGGGGGGACTATGGCTACACCTTC.

In its sample, this clone was seen a few times. The rearrangement uses TRBV6-5 and TRBJ2-5; D perhaps matches TRBD2 (5 bases). Trimming left V 8 bases short and J 5 bases short, with 6 bases between. The CDR3 consists of 10 residues. Per the germline V gene, CDR1 is MNHEY and CDR2 is SVGAGI. Written as DNA, the CDR3 is TGTGCCAGCGGGAGTGAGACCCAGTACTTC. Its protein product is CASGSETQYF.

The rearrangement links TRBV7-7 to TRBJ2-7; TRBD1 aligns across 12 bases. The CDR3 extends over 15 amino acids. Trimming took 1 base from V and 4 from J; bases not matched to a gene: 2. Germline CDR1 SSHAT, CDR2 FNYEAQ (reference sequence). The CDR3 nucleotides are TGTGCCAGCAGCTTAGAGGGACAGGGGGCTTACGAGCAGTACTTC. Residues: CASSLEGQGAYEQYF.

CDR3 loop: CASSDWGWGNEKLFF. In nucleotides, the CDR3 is TGTGCCAGCAGTGATTGGGGCTGGGGTAATGAAAAACTGTTTTTT. This chain links TRBV6-1 with TRBJ1-4, with a tentative D call TRBD1 (5 bases). The CDR3 runs 15 residues. V was trimmed by 3 bases and J by 4 bases, leaving 12 bases between them. Germline values: CDR1 MNHNS, CDR2 SASEGT.

For this clone: At one end the junction does not follow the germline gene, possibly because of a read error. The chain links TRBV7-7 to TRBJ2-1; no clear D gene. This CDR3 has 8 residues. Germline V lookup: CDR1 SSHAT, CDR2 FNYEAQ (reference sequence). This CDR3 is CASTPSLF. The CDR3 coding sequence is TGTGCCAGCACCCCGAGCCTCTTC.

This chain joins TRBV5-6 and TRBJ2-6; tentatively, D is TRBD2 (5 bases). The CDR3 is made up of 19 amino acids. The V end lost 0 bases, the J end lost 0 bases, and 16 bases lay between the germline ends. CDR1 and CDR2 from the germline V gene are SGHDT and YYEEEE. CDR3 nucleotide sequence: TGTGCCAGCAGCTTGGCCGGGGTAAAGTGGGGCTCTGGGGCCAACGTCCTGACTTTC. Amino acids: CASSLAGVKWGSGANVLTF.

This chain uses TRBV9 with TRBJ1-5; 11 bases line up with TRBD1. This CDR3 contains 15 residues. Germline V gene sequence: CDR1 SGDLS, CDR2 YYNGEE. The trim removed 8 bases at V and 1 base at J, leaving 5 bases unmatched. The CDR3 sequence is CASGTGGQSNQPQHF. The CDR3 DNA reads as TGTGCCAGTGGGACAGGGGGACAGAGCAATCAGCCCCAGCATTTT.

V usage is TRBV4-2 and J usage is TRBJ1-1, with D unresolved. This CDR3 has 14 residues. Trimming took 0 bases from V and 1 from J, leaving 6 bases between them. Germline V gene data show CDR1 as LGHNA and CDR2 as YNFKEQ. In DNA, the CDR3 is TGTGCCAGCAGCCAAGACCCCCGGAACACTGAAGCTTTCTTT. As protein: CASSQDPRNTEAFF.

This sequence joins TRBV18 and TRBJ1-2; D is perhaps TRBD1 (5 bases). The V gene lost 0 bases and the J gene lost 8 bases, with 13 bases spanning the gap. This CDR3 region has 14 residues. The V gene's germline CDR1 is KGHSH and CDR2 LQKENI. The CDR3 sequence is CASSPPARGLGYTF. CDR3 nucleotides: TGTGCCAGCTCACCACCGGCCCGGGGGTTAGGCTACACCTTC.

This rearrangement joins TRBV7-9 to TRBJ2-5; 7 bases match TRBD2. Germline CDR1 is SEHNR and CDR2 is FQNEAQ (reference sequence). The CDR3 is made up of 14 amino acids. The V gene end was trimmed by 5 bases and the J gene end by 2 bases; junction bases not matched to a gene: 5. CDR3 nucleotide sequence: TGTGCCAGCAGCATTCAGCGGGGACAAGAGACCCAGTACTTC. Protein sequence: CASSIQRGQETQYF.

The gene calls are TRBV9 and TRBJ2-3; tentatively, D is TRBD2 (5 bases). The germline gives CDR1 SGDLS, CDR2 YYNGEE. The CDR3 covers 14 residues. Trimming stripped 0 bases from V and 5 bases from J, with 10 bases between. Here the CDR3 reads CASSVDGVGDTQYF. The CDR3 bases are TGTGCCAGCAGCGTAGACGGGGTTGGAGATACGCAGTATTTT.

This clone was seen more than once but under ten times. The V gene is TRBV2, the J gene TRBJ2-6; 8 bases agree with TRBD2. The CDR3 runs to 16 residues. Germline CDR1 SNHLY, CDR2 FYNNEI. V was pared by 3 bases and J by 2 bases, with 3 bases of the junction left unmatched. CDR3 residues: CASSDFGRAGANVLTF. CDR3 DNA sequence: TGTGCCAGCAGTGACTTCGGGAGGGCTGGGGCCAACGTCCTGACTTTC.

This chain uses TRBV15 with TRBJ2-7, with D perhaps TRBD2 (5 bases). The CDR3 loop spans 14 amino acids. CDR1 and CDR2 from the germline V gene are LNHNV and YYDKDF (reference sequence). V shed 4 bases and J shed 5 bases, with 15 bases lying between them. CDR3 in DNA: TGTGCCACCAGCATAAGAGGAGGAGGCCACGAGCAGTACTTC. It codes for CATSIRGGGHEQYF.

This clone showed up just a few times. V usage is TRBV10-1 and J usage is TRBJ2-2, with D unresolved. Trimming pared 1 base from V and 7 bases from J, leaving 7 bases between. The CDR3 is 13 residues long. Germline V CDR1 and CDR2: WNHNN, SYGVQD (reference sequence). The CDR3 here is CASSELLGGELFF. The CDR3, as DNA: TGCGCCAGCAGTGAGTTACTCGGCGGGGAGCTGTTTTTT.

This rearrangement joins TRBV9 to TRBJ2-3; maybe TRBD2 (5 bases). Germline-derived CDR1 and CDR2 are SGDLS and YYNGEE. This CDR3 has 14 residues. V was clipped by 5 bases and J by 0 bases, with 10 bases between them. This CDR3 reads CASSRDLSTDTQYF. The CDR3 DNA reads as TGTGCCAGCAGTCGGGATCTAAGCACAGATACGCAGTATTTT.